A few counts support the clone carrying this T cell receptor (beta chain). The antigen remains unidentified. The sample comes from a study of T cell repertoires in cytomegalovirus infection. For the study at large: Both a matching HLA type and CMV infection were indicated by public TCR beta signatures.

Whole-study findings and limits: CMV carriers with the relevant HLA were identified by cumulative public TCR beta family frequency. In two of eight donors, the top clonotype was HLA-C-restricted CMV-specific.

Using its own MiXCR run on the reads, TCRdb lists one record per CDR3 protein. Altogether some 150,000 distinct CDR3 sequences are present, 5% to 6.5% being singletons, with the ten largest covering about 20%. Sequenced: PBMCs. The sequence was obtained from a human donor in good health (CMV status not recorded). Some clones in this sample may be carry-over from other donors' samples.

This CDR3 reads CASSLGTSSSYNEQFF. The CDR3 region has the DNA TGTGCCAGCAGCTTGGGGACTAGCAGCTCCTACAATGAGCAGTTCTTC. The chain is built from TRBV5-4 and TRBJ2-1, with 8 bases lining up with TRBD2. V gave up 0 bases and J gave up 0 bases; unmatched junction bases: 2. From germline, CDR1 is SGHNT and CDR2 YYREEE (reference sequence). This CDR3 is built from 16 residues.